The present entry profiles one T cell receptor (beta chain) with its context. The antigen is not known. A single heparinised blood sample, averaging approximately 110 mL, was obtained per donor. This sample was taken from a study of beta chain features in type 1 diabetes. Reverse transcription of all isolated RNA meant that expressed TCRB transcripts were sequenced. Only in-frame clones appear in the TCRdb table, and some are missing; sequencing was by immunoSEQ multiplex PCR. This table has 300,000 to 350,000 clones, 7% to 9% appearing once. General study results and limits: Possibly, sequencing cDNA over-represented cells that had high TCR expression levels.

Germline lookup yields CDR1 SGHTA and CDR2 FQGNSA. The CDR3 runs to 17 residues. The V and J ends lost 7 bases and 3 bases, in that order; junction bases with no gene match: 15. V gene TRBV7-2 combines with J gene TRBJ2-1, with 7 bases identical to TRBD2. The sequencing sample was made of central memory CD4+ T cells from blood. This receptor was taken from a woman younger than 30 in good health. CDR3 loop: CASTKLRFRTSYNEQFF. CDR3 coding DNA: TGTGCCAGCACCAAGCTCAGGTTCAGGACTAGCTACAATGAGCAGTTCTTC.